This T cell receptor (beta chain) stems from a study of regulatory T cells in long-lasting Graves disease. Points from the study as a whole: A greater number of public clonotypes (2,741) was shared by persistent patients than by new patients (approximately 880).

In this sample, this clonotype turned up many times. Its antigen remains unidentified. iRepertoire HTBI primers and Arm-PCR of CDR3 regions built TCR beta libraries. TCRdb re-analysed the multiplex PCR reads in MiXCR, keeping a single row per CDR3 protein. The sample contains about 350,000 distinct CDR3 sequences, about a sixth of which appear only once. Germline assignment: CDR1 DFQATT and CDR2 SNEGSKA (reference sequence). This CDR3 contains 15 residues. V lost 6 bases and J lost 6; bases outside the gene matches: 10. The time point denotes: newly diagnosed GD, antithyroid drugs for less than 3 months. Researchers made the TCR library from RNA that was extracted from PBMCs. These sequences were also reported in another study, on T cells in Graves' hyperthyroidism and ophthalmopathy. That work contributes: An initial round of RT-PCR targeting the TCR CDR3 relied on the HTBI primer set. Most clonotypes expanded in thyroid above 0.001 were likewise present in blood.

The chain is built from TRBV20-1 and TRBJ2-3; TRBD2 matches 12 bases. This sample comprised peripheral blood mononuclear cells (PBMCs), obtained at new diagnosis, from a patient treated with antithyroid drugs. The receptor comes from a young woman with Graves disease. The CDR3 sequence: CSAYGLAGKGDTQYF. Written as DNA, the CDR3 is TGCAGTGCCTACGGACTAGCGGGAAAAGGGGATACGCAGTATTTT.